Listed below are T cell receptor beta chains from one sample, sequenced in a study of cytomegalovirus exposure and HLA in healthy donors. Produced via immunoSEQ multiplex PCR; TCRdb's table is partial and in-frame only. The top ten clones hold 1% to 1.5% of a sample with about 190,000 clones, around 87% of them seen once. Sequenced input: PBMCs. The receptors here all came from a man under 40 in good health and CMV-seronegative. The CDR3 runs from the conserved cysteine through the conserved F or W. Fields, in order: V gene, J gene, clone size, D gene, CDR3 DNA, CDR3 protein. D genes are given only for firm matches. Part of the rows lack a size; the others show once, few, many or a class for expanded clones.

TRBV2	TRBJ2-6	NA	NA	TGTGCCAGCAAGGTGACATCTGGGGCCAACGTCCTGACTTTC	CASKVTSGANVLTF
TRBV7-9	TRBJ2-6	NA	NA	TGTTCCAGCAGCCCCCTCCACAGTTCGAACTCTGGGGCCAACGTCCTGACTTTC	CSSSPLHSSNSGANVLTF
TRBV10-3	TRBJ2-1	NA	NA	TGTGCCATCAGTGAGTCTTACAAGAACAATGAGCAGTTCTTC	CAISESYKNNEQFF
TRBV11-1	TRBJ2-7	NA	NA	TGTGCCAGCAGCGTACCGGGACTGAATACCTACGAGCAGTACTTC	CASSVPGLNTYEQYF
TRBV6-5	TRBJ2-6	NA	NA	TGTGCCAGCAGTTCAGGGATCGAGGCCAACGTCCTGACTTTC	CASSSGIEANVLTF
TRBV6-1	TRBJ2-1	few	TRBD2	TGTGCCAGCAGTGAAAGGGGACTAGCGGCGAATGAGCAGTTCTTC	CASSERGLAANEQFF
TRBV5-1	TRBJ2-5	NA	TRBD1	TGCGCCAGCAGCTGGGACAGGGGAGAAGAGACCCAGTACTTC	CASSWDRGEETQYF
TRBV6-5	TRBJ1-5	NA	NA	TGTGCCAGCAGTTACTCTAGCAGGGGCGGTCAGCCCCAGCATTTT	CASSYSSRGGQPQHF
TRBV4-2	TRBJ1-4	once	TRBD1	TGTGCCAGCAGCCACACAGGGGGCCTATTAAAACTGTTTTTT	CASSHTGGLLKLFF
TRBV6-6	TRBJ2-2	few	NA	TGTGCCAGCAGTCCCAGAGGCACCGGGGAGCTGTTTTTT	CASSPRGTGELFF
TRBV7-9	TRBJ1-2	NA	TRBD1	TGTGCCAGCAGCTTAGATCAGGGGGTAGACTATGGCTACACCTTC	CASSLDQGVDYGYTF
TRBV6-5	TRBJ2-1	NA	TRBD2	TGTGCCAGCAGTTACGGGACTAGCGGCCGCCTGGGGCAGTTCTTC	CASSYGTSGRLGQFF
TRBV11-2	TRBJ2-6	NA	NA	TGTGCCAGCAGCTTAGCAGGGGCTGGGGCCAACGGCCTGACTTTC	CASSLAGAGANGLTF
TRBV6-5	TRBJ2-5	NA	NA	TGTGCCAGCAAGACAGGCCAAGAGACCCAGTACTTC	CASKTGQETQYF
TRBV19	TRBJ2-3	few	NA	TGTGCCAGTAGGGCTAGCGGCACAGATACGCAGTATTTT	CASRASGTDTQYF
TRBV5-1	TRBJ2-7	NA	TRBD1	TGCGCCAGCAGCCCACGACAGGGCTTAATCTACGAGCAGTACTTC	CASSPRQGLIYEQYF
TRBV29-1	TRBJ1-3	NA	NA	TGCAGCGTTGAATCAGACTCTGGAAACACCATATATTTT	CSVESDSGNTIYF
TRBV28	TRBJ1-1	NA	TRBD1	TGTGCCAGCAGTACCTCCGGGACAGTGAACACTGAAGCTTTCTTT	CASSTSGTVNTEAFF
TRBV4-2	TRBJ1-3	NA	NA	TGTGCCAGCAGCCAAGACGAGAGAGTCTCTGGAAACACCATATATTTT	CASSQDERVSGNTIYF
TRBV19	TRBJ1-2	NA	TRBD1	TGTGCCAGTAGGACAGGGGATCTTAACTATGGCTACACCTTC	CASRTGDLNYGYTF
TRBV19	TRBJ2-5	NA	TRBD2	TGTGCCAGTACTCTCCGGGGAGGGTATGGTCAAGAGACCCAGTACTTC	CASTLRGGYGQETQYF
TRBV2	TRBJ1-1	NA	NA	TGTGCCAGCATGGAGACGATGAACACTGAAGCTTTCTTT	CASMETMNTEAFF
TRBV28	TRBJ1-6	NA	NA	TGTGCCAGCAGTTTAGTGGGCAATTCACCCCTCCACTTT	CASSLVGNSPLHF
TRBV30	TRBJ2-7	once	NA	TGTGCCTGGACGGGGGTTGCCTACGAGCAGTACTTC	CAWTGVAYEQYF
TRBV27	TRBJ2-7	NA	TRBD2	TGTGCCAGCAGCAGCATGGGGGCGGGAGGTTGGGAGCAGTACTTC	CASSSMGAGGWEQYF
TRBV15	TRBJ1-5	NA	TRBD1	TGTGCCACCAGTCAAGGGGGCTCGCGGCCCCAGCATTTT	CATSQGGSRPQHF
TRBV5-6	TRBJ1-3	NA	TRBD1	TGTGCCAGCAGCGGCTATTTCCCGGGACAGGGACCAGCTGGAAACACCATATATTTT	CASSGYFPGQGPAGNTIYF
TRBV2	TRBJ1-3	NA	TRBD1	TGTGCCAGCAGCCTAGACAGGGGTGGAAACACCATATATTTT	CASSLDRGGNTIYF
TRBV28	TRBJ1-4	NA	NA	TGTGCCAGCAGTTTGGGGGGGGGTAGTAGTGAAAAACTGTTTTTT	CASSLGGGSSEKLFF
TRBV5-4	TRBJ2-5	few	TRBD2	TGTGCCAGCAGCTTTAGCGGGGGGGCCCTTGAGACCCAGTACTTC	CASSFSGGALETQYF
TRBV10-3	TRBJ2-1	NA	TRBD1	TGTGCCATCAGGGCGGGGACAGGGGGGGATGAGCAGTTCTTC	CAIRAGTGGDEQFF
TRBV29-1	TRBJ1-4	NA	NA	TGCAGCGTTGGGGGCCTTAATGAAAAACTGTTTTTT	CSVGGLNEKLFF
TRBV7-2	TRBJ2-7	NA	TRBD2	TGTGCCAGCAGCTTCAGACTAGCGGGAGTCTACGAGCAGTACTTC	CASSFRLAGVYEQYF
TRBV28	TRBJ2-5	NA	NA	TGTGCCAGCAGTCTCCCCCACATGTACCAAGAGACCCAGTACTTC	CASSLPHMYQETQYF
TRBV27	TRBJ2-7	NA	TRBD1	TGTGCCAGCAGTAATCGACAGGGAAAGGCCTACGAGCAGTACTTC	CASSNRQGKAYEQYF
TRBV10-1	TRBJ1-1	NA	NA	TGCGCCAGCAGTGTACAACCCCGGAACACTGAAGCTTTCTTT	CASSVQPRNTEAFF
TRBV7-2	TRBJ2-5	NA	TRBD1	TGTGCCAGCAGCTTTGACAGGGAAGAGACCCAGTACTTC	CASSFDREETQYF
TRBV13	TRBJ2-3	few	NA	TGTGCCAGCAGCTTAACAGGGACAGATACGCAGTATTTT	CASSLTGTDTQYF
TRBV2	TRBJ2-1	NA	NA	TGTGCCAGCAGTGAAGCCCTACCCCGCGATGAGCAGTTCTTC	CASSEALPRDEQFF
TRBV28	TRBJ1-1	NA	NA	TGTGCCAGCAGTTTATTTCGGGACAAGGGGTCTGAAGCTTTCTTT	CASSLFRDKGSEAFF
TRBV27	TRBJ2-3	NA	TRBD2	TGTGCCAGCAGCCCACCTGCCGTACTAGCGGGAGACAGGAATACGCAGTATTTT	CASSPPAVLAGDRNTQYF
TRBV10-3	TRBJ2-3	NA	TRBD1	TGTGCCATCAGGGACACAGGGGTTAGGGCAGATACGCAGTATTTT	CAIRDTGVRADTQYF
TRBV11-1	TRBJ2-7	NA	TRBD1	TGTGCCAGCAGCTTAGTCAGGGGGACCCACGAGCAGTACTTC	CASSLVRGTHEQYF
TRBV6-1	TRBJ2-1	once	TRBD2	TGTGCCAGCAGTGAAGTGGGGGGGGGATGGAATGAGCAGTTCTTC	CASSEVGGGWNEQFF
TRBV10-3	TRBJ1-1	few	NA	TGTGCCATCAGTGAAAGCATGAACACTGAAGCTTTCTTT	CAISESMNTEAFF
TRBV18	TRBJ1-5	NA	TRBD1	TGTGCCAGCTCACCTGGAGGACAGGCCAATCAGCCCCAGCATTTT	CASSPGGQANQPQHF
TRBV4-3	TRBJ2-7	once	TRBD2	TGCGCCAGCAGCCAGGGTACTAGCGCTCGCGAGCAGTACTTC	CASSQGTSAREQYF
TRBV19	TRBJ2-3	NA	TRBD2	TGTGCCAGTAAGCGGGGGACCACAGATACGCAGTATTTT	CASKRGTTDTQYF
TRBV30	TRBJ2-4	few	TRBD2	TGTGCCTGGAGGGCCGGGACTAGCGGGAACATTCAGTACTTC	CAWRAGTSGNIQYF
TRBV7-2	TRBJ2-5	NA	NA	TGTGCCAGCAGCTTAACTTCAAATCAAGAGACCCAGTACTTC	CASSLTSNQETQYF
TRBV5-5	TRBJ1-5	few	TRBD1	TGTGCCAGCAGCTTGGATACAGGGGGCGGTCAGCCCCAGCATTTT	CASSLDTGGGQPQHF
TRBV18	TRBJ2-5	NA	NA	TGTGCCAGCTCACCACGGGCAGTCCAAGAGACCCAGTACTTC	CASSPRAVQETQYF
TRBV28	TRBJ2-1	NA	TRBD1	TGTGCCAGCAGTTTAGGCTTGACAGGGGGCTCATACAATGAGCAGTTCTTC	CASSLGLTGGSYNEQFF
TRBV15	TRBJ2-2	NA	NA	TGTGCCACCAGCAGAGATTGGGGTGCGGGGCAGCTGTTTTTT	CATSRDWGAGQLFF